This is a list of T cell receptor beta chains from one sample in a study of cytomegalovirus exposure and HLA in healthy donors. TCRdb's copy holds only in-frame clones and misses some; the assay was immunoSEQ multiplex PCR. The table shows 130,000 to 150,000 clones, with 68% occurring only once. The sample was PBMCs. The receptors derive from a man aged 55 to 70 in good health and CMV-seronegative. CDR3s include the opening cysteine and the closing phenylalanine or tryptophan. A D gene is named only where the DNA matches it firmly. Clone size is stated in some rows and not others, as once, few, many or a class when expanded.

clone size,V gene,D gene,J gene,CDR3 protein,CDR3 DNA
.,TRBV5-6,TRBD2,TRBJ2-3,CASSLGLAGGLTDTQYF,TGTGCCAGCAGCTTAGGGCTAGCGGGAGGGCTTACAGATACGCAGTATTTT
.,TRBV29-1,TRBD1,TRBJ1-2,CSVVDDRGDYGYTF,TGCAGCGTCGTAGACGACAGGGGTGACTATGGCTACACCTTC
.,TRBV7-2,.,TRBJ2-2,CASSQRTSFTGELFF,TGTGCCAGCAGCCAAAGGACATCATTCACCGGGGAGCTGTTTTTT
.,TRBV23-1,TRBD1,TRBJ1-5,CASSQSNTGGYGNQPQHF,TGCGCCAGCAGTCAATCTAATACAGGGGGGTATGGCAATCAGCCCCAGCATTTT
.,TRBV30,.,TRBJ1-5,CAWSVGSQGNQPQHF,TGTGCCTGGAGTGTAGGTAGTCAGGGGAATCAGCCCCAGCATTTT
.,TRBV18,TRBD1,TRBJ2-6,CASSPGQGAVGANVLTF,TGTGCCAGCTCACCGGGACAGGGGGCGGTGGGGGCCAACGTCCTGACTTTC
.,TRBV19,.,TRBJ1-1,CASSRGNQGTEAFF,TGTGCCAGTAGCCGGGGGAACCAGGGCACTGAAGCTTTCTTT
few,TRBV27,.,TRBJ2-7,CASSPLVSYEQYF,TGTGCCAGCAGTCCCCTCGTCTCCTACGAGCAGTACTTC
.,TRBV7-9,TRBD2,TRBJ2-1,CASSWTLAGRNVDEQFF,TGTGCCAGCAGCTGGACCTTAGCGGGCAGGAATGTAGATGAGCAGTTCTTC
.,TRBV2,TRBD2,TRBJ2-7,CASRETSQSSYEQYF,TGTGCCAGCAGGGAGACTAGCCAGAGCTCCTACGAGCAGTACTTC
few,TRBV7-2,.,TRBJ2-3,CASSLAGGTGTDTQYF,TGTGCCAGCAGCTTAGCGGGCGGGACAGGCACAGATACGCAGTATTTT
.,TRBV15,TRBD1,TRBJ2-2,CATSIEQGPVTNTGELFF,TGTGCCACCAGCATCGAACAGGGGCCCGTCACGAACACCGGGGAGCTGTTTTTT
.,TRBV27,TRBD1,TRBJ2-5,CASKTGLGGVRGETQYF,TGTGCCAGCAAAACGGGGCTAGGGGGCGTTAGGGGAGAGACCCAGTACTTC
.,TRBV7-9,TRBD1,TRBJ1-2,CASSIDFWTGENYGYTF,TGTGCCAGCAGCATCGATTTTTGGACAGGGGAAAACTATGGCTACACCTTC
.,TRBV7-9,TRBD1,TRBJ1-1,CASSLADRGEMNTEAFF,TGTGCCAGCAGCTTAGCCGACAGGGGCGAGATGAACACTGAAGCTTTCTTT
.,TRBV19,TRBD1,TRBJ1-1,CASSPRDRGDVAFF,TGTGCCAGTAGTCCCCGGGACAGGGGGGACGTAGCTTTCTTT
.,TRBV9,.,TRBJ2-5,CASSLGQGYMETQYF,TGTGCCAGCAGCCTAGGGCAGGGGTATATGGAGACCCAGTACTTC
.,TRBV30,.,TRBJ2-5,CAWSVLGRTQYF,TGTGCCTGGAGTGTACTCGGGAGGACCCAGTACTTC
.,TRBV19,TRBD1,TRBJ2-7,CASRRTGTSTYEQYF,TGTGCCAGTAGGCGGACAGGGACCTCCACCTACGAGCAGTACTTC
.,TRBV18,TRBD2,TRBJ2-3,CASSPFLAGVSDTQYF,TGTGCCAGCTCACCATTCCTAGCGGGAGTAAGTGATACGCAGTATTTT
few,TRBV5-6,TRBD1,TRBJ1-5,CASSLGLGQTSNQPQHF,TGTGCCAGCAGCTTGGGATTGGGACAGACAAGCAATCAGCCCCAGCATTTT
.,TRBV2,TRBD2,TRBJ2-4,CASSLSTSGPLAKNIQYF,TGTGCCAGCAGTCTTTCGACTAGCGGGCCCCTAGCCAAAAACATTCAGTACTTC
.,TRBV9,TRBD2,TRBJ2-1,CASSAPTSVPPSSYNEQFF,TGTGCCAGCAGCGCCCCGACTAGCGTGCCCCCCAGCTCCTACAATGAGCAGTTCTTC
few,TRBV20-1,.,TRBJ2-1,CSALELVEQFF,TGCAGTGCTCTAGAGTTAGTTGAGCAGTTCTTC
once,TRBV5-8,.,TRBJ2-7,CASSTDRAYEQYF,TGTGCCAGCAGCACAGACAGAGCCTACGAGCAGTACTTC
.,TRBV30,.,TRBJ2-7,CAWSVRRKNYEQYF,TGTGCCTGGAGTGTACGGAGGAAAAACTACGAGCAGTACTTC
.,TRBV19,.,TRBJ1-1,CASSNRNTEAFF,TGTGCCAGTAGTAACAGGAACACTGAAGCTTTCTTT
.,TRBV29-1,TRBD2,TRBJ2-1,CSVYTSVDYNEQFF,TGCAGCGTTTATACTAGCGTTGACTACAATGAGCAGTTCTTC
.,TRBV5-1,TRBD1,TRBJ2-7,CASTYGTDTYEQYF,TGCGCCAGCACATATGGGACAGACACCTACGAGCAGTACTTC
.,TRBV30,.,TRBJ2-1,CAWRGISWEDEQFF,TGTGCCTGGAGAGGGATCAGCTGGGAGGATGAGCAGTTCTTC
.,TRBV7-9,.,TRBJ1-4,CASSLGDIGNEKLFF,TGTGCCAGCAGCTTAGGGGACATCGGTAATGAAAAACTGTTTTTT
.,TRBV5-1,TRBD2,TRBJ2-1,CASSLRLAGVHEQFF,TGCGCCAGCAGCTTGAGACTAGCGGGAGTCCATGAGCAGTTCTTC
.,TRBV28,TRBD2,TRBJ2-7,CASSPPGGMASYEQYF,TGTGCCAGCAGTCCCCCGGGGGGAATGGCTTCCTACGAGCAGTACTTC
.,TRBV4-2,.,TRBJ1-6,CASSSQFSYNSPLHF,TGTGCCAGCAGTTCACAGTTCTCCTATAATTCACCCCTCCACTTT
.,TRBV6-5,TRBD1,TRBJ1-3,CASSPTGSGNTIYF,TGTGCCAGCAGTCCGACAGGGTCTGGAAACACCATATATTTT
.,TRBV7-6,TRBD1,TRBJ2-1,CASSVSGQGGEREYNEQFF,TGTGCCAGCAGCGTTTCGGGACAGGGGGGCGAGCGGGAGTACAATGAGCAGTTCTTC
few,TRBV5-1,TRBD2,TRBJ2-1,CASSLTPGVAGVNEQFF,TGCGCCAGCAGCTTGACCCCTGGGGTAGCGGGTGTCAATGAGCAGTTCTTC
.,TRBV30,TRBD1,TRBJ1-5,CAWSVRTGHSNQPQHF,TGTGCCTGGAGTGTGAGGACAGGGCATAGCAATCAGCCCCAGCATTTT
.,TRBV4-1,.,TRBJ1-2,CAGSQDLRGSGRGYGYTF,TGCGCCGGCAGCCAAGACTTAAGGGGGTCAGGGCGCGGCTATGGCTACACCTTC
once,TRBV19,TRBD2,TRBJ2-1,CASSIGLAGVNNEQFF,TGTGCCAGTAGTATCGGGTTAGCGGGAGTGAACAATGAGCAGTTCTTC
once,TRBV29-1,TRBD1,TRBJ1-2,CSVEGGQGYYGYTF,TGCAGCGTCGAAGGAGGACAGGGATACTATGGCTACACCTTC
.,TRBV5-1,TRBD1,TRBJ1-2,CASSRDRNNYGYTF,TGCGCCAGCAGCCGGGACAGGAACAACTATGGCTACACCTTC
few,TRBV9,TRBD1,TRBJ1-4,CASSLRGQGLEKLFF,TGTGCCAGCAGCCTTCGAGGACAGGGGTTAGAAAAACTGTTTTTT
.,TRBV7-6,.,TRBJ1-1,CASSPNTGSTEAFF,TGTGCCAGCAGCCCAAACACAGGGAGCACTGAAGCTTTCTTT
.,TRBV14,.,TRBJ2-2,CASSQDLAGAHTGELFF,TGTGCCAGCAGCCAAGATCTGGCAGGGGCGCACACCGGGGAGCTGTTTTTT
.,TRBV30,TRBD1,TRBJ1-1,CAWRTGANTEAFF,TGTGCCTGGAGGACAGGGGCGAACACTGAAGCTTTCTTT
.,TRBV19,.,TRBJ2-1,CASSRTGKGQKVKFF,TGTGCCAGTAGTCGAACAGGGAAGGGACAAAAAGTGAAGTTCTTC
.,TRBV4-3,.,TRBJ2-2,CASSQVRGIITGELFF,TGCGCCAGCAGCCAAGTGCGGGGTATAATCACCGGGGAGCTGTTTTTT
.,TRBV7-9,.,TRBJ2-3,CASSLRVTGRDTQYF,TGTGCCAGCAGCTTAAGAGTTACAGGGCGAGATACGCAGTATTTT
.,TRBV15,.,TRBJ2-3,CATSRDHSTDTQYF,TGTGCCACCAGCAGAGATCATTCCACAGATACGCAGTATTTT
.,TRBV28,TRBD1,TRBJ1-6,CASRMGQAYNSPLHF,TGTGCCAGCAGGATGGGACAGGCCTATAATTCACCCCTCCACTTT
.,TRBV28,TRBD1,TRBJ1-1,CASSPGQGGGAFF,TGTGCCAGCAGCCCGGGACAGGGGGGGGGAGCTTTCTTT
.,TRBV5-1,.,TRBJ1-1,CASSLDVRENTEAFF,TGCGCCAGCAGCTTGGACGTACGGGAAAACACTGAAGCTTTCTTT